This TCR beta chain was captured by sequencing in a study of blood T cell repertoires in COVID-19. Study in general: From T cells, B-cell-depleted T cells, or PBMCs came the material, which was cDNA or gDNA.

The CDR3 has 17 residues. With 0 bases clipped from V and 3 bases from J, the junction kept 9 bases outside the gene matches. CDR1 is MNHEY, CDR2 SVGEGT, per germline. The protocol was immunoSEQ multiplex PCR, while the TCRdb copy is restricted to in-frame clones and leaves out a portion. The sample records 60,000 to 85,000 clones, more than 70% being singletons. The sequence derives from a woman in her sixties or seventies with acute or convalescent COVID-19. Sequencing was done on a sample of peripheral blood. The gene calls are TRBV6-2 or TRBV6-3 and TRBJ2-7; TRBD1 agrees at 9 bases. This CDR3 is CASSYSRTGANNYEQYF. The CDR3 nucleotides read TGTGCCAGCAGTTACTCAAGGACAGGGGCGAATAACTACGAGCAGTACTTC.